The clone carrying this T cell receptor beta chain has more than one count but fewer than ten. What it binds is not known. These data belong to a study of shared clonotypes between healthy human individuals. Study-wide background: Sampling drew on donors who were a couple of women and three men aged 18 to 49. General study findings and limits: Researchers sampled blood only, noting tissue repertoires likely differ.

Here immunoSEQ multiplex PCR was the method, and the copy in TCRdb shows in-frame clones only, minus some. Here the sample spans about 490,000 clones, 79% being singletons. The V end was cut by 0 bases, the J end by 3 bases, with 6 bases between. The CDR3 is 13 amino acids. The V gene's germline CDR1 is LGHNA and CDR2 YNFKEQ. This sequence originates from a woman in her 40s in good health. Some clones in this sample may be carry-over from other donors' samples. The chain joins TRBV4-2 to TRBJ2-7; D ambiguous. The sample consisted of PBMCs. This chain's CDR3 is CASSQDRDYEQYF. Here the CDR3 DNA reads TGTGCCAGCAGCCAAGATCGCGACTACGAGCAGTACTTC.